These 7 T cell receptor beta chains originate from one sample sequenced in a study of shared clonotypes between healthy human individuals. Sequencing was performed with immunoSEQ multiplex PCR; in TCRdb, only in-frame clones are kept and a portion is missing. The table includes hundreds of thousands of clones, about three quarters detected once. Sequencing used memory CD4+ T cells sorted from blood. Subset reported: CD45RA-negative fraction. The receptors originated from a young woman in good health.

CDR3 sequence (DNA): TGTGCCAGCAGCCCCCGATGGGGGGAGCTGTTTTTT. This codes for CASSPRWGELFF. The rearrangement uses TRBV5-8 and TRBJ2-2; no reliable D call. V dropped 4 bases and J dropped 8 bases, with 9 bases sitting between them. Looked up from germline, CDR1 is SGHTS and CDR2 is YDEGEE. The CDR3 length is 12 residues. Full variable domain (remainder filled in from reference TRBV5-8 and TRBJ2-2): EAGVTQSPTHLIKTRGQQATLRCSPISGHTSVYWYQQALGLGLQFLLWYDEGEERNRGNFPPRFSGRQFPNYSSELNVNALELEDSALYLCASSPRWGELFFGEGSRLTVL.

The J gene is TRBJ2-1, the V gene TRBV13; 14 positions match TRBD2. Germline V gene lookup returns CDR1 PRHDT and CDR2 FYEKMQ (reference sequence). This CDR3 is built from 16 residues. The J segment lost 4 bases and the V segment lost 5 bases, leaving 4 bases of the junction unmatched. CDR3 region: CASSPRLAGGYNEQFF. In DNA, the CDR3 is TGTGCCAGCAGCCCTCGACTAGCGGGAGGGTACAATGAGCAGTTCTTC.

V and J are TRBV4-1 and TRBJ2-1, with D possibly TRBD2 on 5 matching bases. The CDR3 has 14 residues. V lost 0 bases and J 6 bases, leaving 9 bases between the germline ends. Germline CDR1 and CDR2: MGHRA and YSYEKL. In DNA form, the CDR3 reads TGCGCCAGCAGCCAAGATCCGGGAATCAATGAGCAGTTCTTC. Residues: CASSQDPGINEQFF.

This clone was counted a few times. The V call is TRBV13, the J call TRBJ2-2, with 8 bases aligning to TRBD1. The CDR3 sequence is 13 residues long. Germline CDR1 and CDR2: PRHDT and FYEKMQ (reference sequence). After removal of 5 bases from V and 7 bases from J, the junction contained 3 bases not matched to a gene. The CDR3: CASSQGTGGELFF. CDR3 coding DNA: TGTGCCAGCAGCCAAGGGACAGGCGGGGAGCTGTTTTTT.

This rearrangement joins TRBV29-1 to TRBJ1-3, with TRBD1 identical over 7 bases. CDR1 and CDR2 from the germline V gene are SQVTM and ANQGSEA. V was pared by 7 bases and J by 0 bases, with 6 bases of the junction left unmatched. The length of the CDR3 is 14 residues. The DNA of the CDR3 is TGCAGCGCCGCGACAGGGATCTCTGGAAACACCATATATTTT. Translation: CSAATGISGNTIYF. The variable domain in full, with the rest retrieved from reference TRBV29-1 and TRBJ1-3, is SAVISQKPSRDICQRGTSLTIQCQVDSQVTMMFWYRQQPGQSLTLIATANQGSEATYESGFVIDKFPISRPNLTFSTLTVSNMSPEDSSIYLCSAATGISGNTIYFGEGSWLTVV.

This chain links TRBV25-1 with TRBJ2-1, with D uncertain. Germline CDR1 reads MGHDK; CDR2 reads SYGVNS. This CDR3 is 11 amino acids long. V lost 1 base, J lost 10 bases, and 5 bases lay in between. The CDR3 here is CASSESWEQFF. The CDR3 DNA reads TGTGCCAGCAGTGAATCATGGGAGCAGTTCTTC.

J is TRBJ2-5 and V is TRBV5-5, with 7 bases matching TRBD1. The junction had 1 base not matched to a gene; V was cut back by 4 bases and J by 4 bases. The CDR3 has 12 amino acids. Germline values: CDR1 SGHKS, CDR2 YYEKEE (reference sequence). The CDR3 DNA sequence: TGTGCCAGCAGCCGGGACAGAGAGACCCAGTACTTC. This gives the protein CASSRDRETQYF.